These 19 T cell receptor beta chains were all obtained from the same sample, sequenced in a study of CD8+ T cells in alopecia areata. RNA extraction was followed by reverse transcription into cDNA, which acted as the sequencing template. Libraries were prepared by immunoSEQ multiplex PCR; TCRdb keeps only in-frame clonotypes and omits some of them. The data contain approximately 280,000 clones, roughly 64% of them singletons. Treatment here: oral pan-JAK inhibitor, 5-10 mg twice daily. The sequencing used CD4+ T cells sorted from blood, collected at week 24, from a patient treated with tofacitinib. These receptors originate from a human donor with alopecia areata.

Regarding this clone: Mismatch with germline at one junction end may stem from a read error. The chain joins TRBV7-7 to TRBJ2-3, with a tentative D call TRBD2 (7 bases). The germline gives CDR1 SSHAT, CDR2 FNYEAQ (reference sequence). The length of the CDR3 is 14 residues. The DNA for the CDR3 is TGTGCTAGCAGCCCCGGGGGGCGTTGGGATACGCAGTATTTT. It yields the protein CASSPGGRWDTQYF.

The chain couples TRBV5-4 to TRBJ1-6, with 8 bases that match TRBD1. V trimming: 6 bases; J trimming: 6 bases; junction bases outside the gene matches: 2. CDR1 and CDR2 from the germline V gene are SGHNT and YYREEE (reference sequence). The CDR3 has 13 residues. The CDR3 sequence: CASTDRGNSPLHF. In nucleotides, the CDR3 is TGTGCCAGCACCGACAGGGGTAATTCACCCCTCCACTTT.

On this clone itself: Other DNA sequences in this specimen translate into the identical CDR3. This chain links TRBV7-9 with TRBJ2-1; no definite D call. Trimming pared 0 bases from V and 7 bases from J, leaving 7 bases between. The CDR3 is 13 residues long. Germline values: CDR1 SEHNR, CDR2 FQNEAQ (reference sequence). The CDR3 sequence: CASSLAGGNEQFF. In DNA form, the CDR3 reads TGTGCCAGCAGCTTAGCGGGTGGGAATGAGCAGTTCTTC.

Only a few counts were recorded for this clone. The chain has TRBV7-9 and TRBJ1-4, with 8 bases fitting TRBD1. CDR3 length: 15 residues. Germline-derived CDR1 and CDR2 are SEHNR and FQNEAQ (reference sequence). The trim removed 4 bases at V and 6 bases at J, leaving 7 bases unmatched. In DNA form, the CDR3 reads TGTGCCAGCAGCTCGGGACAGGTATTGGATGAAAAACTGTTTTTT. Its translation is CASSSGQVLDEKLFF.

This clone was detected once. The chain uses TRBV10-1 and TRBJ1-1; a possible D gene is TRBD1 (6 bases). The CDR3 runs 12 residues. CDR1 is WNHNN and CDR2 is SYGVQD in the germline V gene (reference sequence). The ends were cut back, 11 bases at V and 2 bases at J, with 12 bases in the middle. The DNA of the CDR3 is TGCGCCCGTCCAGGGGCTAACACTGAAGCTTTCTTT. It translates to CARPGANTEAFF.

V is TRBV7-3 and J is TRBJ2-4; 8 bases match TRBD1. Germline assignment: CDR1 SGHTA and CDR2 FQGTGA. The CDR3 runs to 14 residues. Losses at the gene ends were 5 bases for V and 9 bases for J; bases not matched to a gene: 9. CDR3 coding DNA: TGTGCCAGCAGCACCCGACAGGGGCAGGGCATTCAGTACTTC. As protein: CASSTRQGQGIQYF.

The V call is TRBV9, the J call TRBJ2-2; 11 nucleotides align to TRBD1. The CDR3 totals 15 residues. The J segment lost 2 bases and the V segment lost 5 bases, leaving 2 bases of the junction unmatched. CDR1 SGDLS and CDR2 YYNGEE come from the germline V gene. The CDR3 DNA reads as TGTGCCAGCAGGGGACAGGGGGTCAACACCGGGGAGCTGTTTTTT. The encoded protein is CASRGQGVNTGELFF. The variable domain in full, completed from reference TRBV9 and TRBJ2-2, reads DSGVTQTPKHLITATGQRVTLRCSPRSGDLSVYWYQQSLDQGLQFLIQYYNGEERAKGNILERFSAQQFPDLHSELNLSSLELGDSALYFCASRGQGVNTGELFFGEGSRLTVL.

The chain links TRBV25-1 to TRBJ2-5, with D perhaps TRBD1 or TRBD2 (6 bases each). V dropped 2 bases and J dropped 5 bases, with 18 bases sitting between them. The CDR3 has 16 amino acids. Germline V gene lookup returns CDR1 MGHDK and CDR2 SYGVNS. This chain's CDR3 is CASSETLTGGVETQYF. In nucleotides, the CDR3 is TGTGCCAGCAGTGAAACTCTGACAGGAGGGGTTGAGACCCAGTACTTC.

In its sample, this clone was seen a few times. This chain joins TRBV25-1 and TRBJ2-5, with 8 bases that match TRBD1. Trimming at V came to 6 bases and at J to 6 bases, leaving 12 bases not matched to a gene. The germline V gene encodes CDR1 MGHDK and CDR2 SYGVNS. CDR3 length: 15 residues. The CDR3 region has the DNA TGTGCCAGCAGGGAAGACAGGGGCACCATGAAGACCCAGTACTTC. Translated: CASREDRGTMKTQYF. Filled out from reference TRBV25-1 and TRBJ2-5, the complete variable domain reads EADIYQTPRYLVIGTGKKITLECSQTMGHDKMYWYQQDPGMELHLIHYSYGVNSTEKGDLSSESTVSRIRTEHFPLTLESARPSHTSQYLCASREDRGTMKTQYFGPGTRLLVL.

The rearrangement joins TRBV2 to TRBJ1-6; D gene ambiguous. The germline gives CDR1 SNHLY, CDR2 FYNNEI. Trimming removed 2 bases at V and 14 bases at J, with 10 bases between. The CDR3 consists of 12 residues. CDR3 region: CASSENPRTLHF. CDR3 sequence (DNA): TGTGCCAGCAGTGAAAATCCCCGTACCCTCCACTTT.

The V and J genes are TRBV2 and TRBJ2-2; tentatively, D is TRBD1 (6 bases). There are 16 residues in the CDR3. Per the germline V gene, CDR1 is SNHLY and CDR2 is FYNNEI. V lost 5 bases and J 0 bases, leaving 13 bases between the germline ends. CDR3: CASSPLTGANTGELFF. CDR3 in DNA: TGTGCCAGCAGTCCCCTGACAGGCGCGAACACCGGGGAGCTGTTTTTT.

The V call is TRBV4-1, the J call TRBJ1-6; tentatively, D is TRBD1 (5 bases). Trimming took off 0 bases at V and 4 bases at J, with 10 bases between the two ends. Looked up from germline, CDR1 is MGHRA and CDR2 is YSYEKL. The CDR3 is 16 amino acids. CDR3 sequence reads: CASSQDWGSYNSPLHF. In nucleotides, the CDR3 is TGCGCCAGCAGCCAAGATTGGGGGAGTTATAATTCACCCCTCCACTTT.

This chain connects TRBV29-1 to TRBJ1-5; the match to TRBD1 covers 9 bases. The CDR3 spans 15 residues. Per germline, CDR1 SQVTM and CDR2 ANQGSEA. V dropped 6 bases and J dropped 3; count of bases not matched to a gene: 9. CDR3: CSVSTGGIVNQPQHF. In nucleotides, the CDR3 is TGCAGCGTCTCGACAGGGGGGATTGTCAATCAGCCCCAGCATTTT.

The chain carries TRBV5-1 and TRBJ1-5; D not certain. Trimming removed 4 bases from V and 2 bases from J, with 7 bases in between. The germline V gene encodes CDR1 SGHRS and CDR2 YFSETQ. This CDR3 is 13 amino acids long. The chain's CDR3 is CASSPAGNQPQHF. The CDR3, as DNA: TGCGCCAGCAGCCCAGCCGGCAATCAGCCCCAGCATTTT.

The chain carries TRBV30 and TRBJ1-2; D is unresolved. CDR3 length equals 12 residues. CDR1 is GTSNPN and CDR2 is SVGIG in the germline V gene (reference sequence). V was shortened by 2 bases and J by 6 bases, with 10 bases between the two germline ends. CDR3 protein: CAWSPWENGYTF. In DNA form, the CDR3 reads TGTGCCTGGAGTCCGTGGGAAAATGGCTACACCTTC.

The gene calls are TRBV2 and TRBJ1-2; 7 bases align to TRBD1. The length of the CDR3 is 14 residues. Germline CDR1 SNHLY, CDR2 FYNNEI. V lost 3 bases to trimming and J lost 6 bases; unmatched junction nucleotides: 7. The CDR3 is CASSDYRGSDGYTF. The CDR3 region has the DNA TGTGCCAGCAGTGACTACAGGGGATCCGATGGCTACACCTTC. The whole variable domain, filled in from reference TRBV2 and TRBJ1-2, reads EPEVTQTPSHQVTQMGQEVILRCVPISNHLYFYWYRQILGQKVEFLVSFYNNEISEKSEIFDDQFSVERPDGSNFTLKIRSTKLEDSAMYFCASSDYRGSDGYTFGSGTRLTVV.

The genes are TRBV7-2 and TRBJ2-6; the D is unclear. The germline CDR1 and CDR2 sequences are SGHTA and FQGNSA. V was trimmed by 4 bases and J by 0 bases, leaving 10 bases between them. The CDR3 spans 16 residues. The CDR3 nucleotides are TGTGCCAGCAGCTCCCTGGCAACCTCTGGGGCCAACGTCCTGACTTTC. Protein product: CASSSLATSGANVLTF.

The chain is built from TRBV9 and TRBJ2-3; 9 bases are shared with TRBD2. V gave up 2 bases and J gave up 4 bases; unmatched junction bases: 5. In germline, CDR1 is SGDLS, CDR2 YYNGEE. The CDR3 sequence is 15 residues long. The CDR3 protein is CASSVPSGASDTQYF. As DNA, the CDR3 is TGTGCCAGCAGCGTCCCTAGCGGGGCGTCAGATACGCAGTATTTT.

This chain links TRBV11-3 with TRBJ1-6, with 9 bases that match TRBD1. From germline, CDR1 is SGHNT and CDR2 YENEEA. This CDR3 is built from 15 residues. Losses at the gene ends were 5 bases for V and 7 bases for J; bases not matched to a gene: 6. CDR3 residues: CASSDGQGLNSPLHF. The CDR3 DNA sequence: TGTGCCAGCAGCGATGGACAGGGGCTGAATTCACCCCTCCACTTT. Together with reference TRBV11-3 and TRBJ1-6, the CDR3 gives the full variable domain: EAGVVQSPRYKIIEKKQPVAFWCNPISGHNTLYWYLQNLGQGPELLIRYENEEAVDDSQLPKDRFSAERLKGVDSTLKIQPAELGDSAVYLCASSDGQGLNSPLHFGNGTRLTVT.